Presented here are 12 T cell receptor beta chains from one specimen sequenced in a study of T cells in Graves' hyperthyroidism and ophthalmopathy. RNA transcripts served as the template for amplifying TCR beta CDR3 regions. HTBI primers were used for first-round RT-PCR of the TCR CDR3. TCRdb re-called the multiplex PCR reads through MiXCR, storing one row per CDR3 protein. Here the sample spans roughly 500,000 distinct CDR3 sequences, approximately 49% being singletons. What was sequenced was peripheral blood or thyroid tissue (not recorded which). These receptors originate from an adult woman with Graves' disease, either hyperthyroidism or ophthalmopathy (not recorded which).

The chain recombines TRBV19 with TRBJ1-2; possible D gene TRBD1, 6 bases. Trimming stripped 4 bases from V and 3 bases from J, with 12 bases between. The CDR3 extends over 14 amino acids. Germline V lookup: CDR1 LNHDA, CDR2 SQIVND (reference sequence). This chain's CDR3 is CASSNHRVHYGYTF. CDR3 sequence (DNA): TGTGCCAGTAGTAACCACAGGGTTCACTATGGCTACACCTTC.

This clonotype was recorded many times. The chain couples TRBV29-1 to TRBJ1-1, with 7 bases identical to TRBD1. This CDR3 contains 14 residues. Trimming removed 6 bases from V and 4 bases from J; junction bases left unmatched: 11. Germline V gene lookup returns CDR1 SQVTM and CDR2 ANQGSEA. DNA for the CDR3: TGCAGCGTGGGACGGGGAGGGGGCTTCACTGAAGCTTTCTTT. Its translation is CSVGRGGGFTEAFF.

The rearrangement uses TRBV7-2 and TRBJ1-3, with D unclear. V lost 5 bases to trimming and J lost 11 bases, with 25 bases between them. The CDR3 contains 16 residues. Germline-derived CDR1 and CDR2 are SGHTA and FQGNSA. CDR3 amino acids: CASSRVAGFLPDAIYF. The CDR3 DNA follows: TGTGCCAGCAGCCGGGTCGCGGGATTCCTCCCGGACGCCATATATTTT.

Ten or more counts support this clonotype. This rearrangement joins TRBV9 to TRBJ1-3; 7 positions agree with TRBD1. This CDR3 is built from 14 residues. V was pared by 1 base and J by 4 bases, with 2 bases of the junction left unmatched. From germline, CDR1 is SGDLS and CDR2 YYNGEE. This CDR3 reads CASSVSGGGNTIYF. As DNA, the CDR3 is TGTGCCAGCAGCGTATCAGGGGGAGGAAACACCATATATTTT.

In regard to this clonotype: Given a much more abundant clone one base away, this may be a read error. This chain connects TRBV5-1 to TRBJ1-4; no reliable D call. Germline V lookup: CDR1 SGHRS, CDR2 YFSETQ. The CDR3 loop spans 14 amino acids. V lost 0 bases to trimming and J lost 3 bases, with 6 bases between them. As DNA, the CDR3 is TGCGCCAGCAGCTTGGACCAGCCTAATGAAAAACTGTTTTTT. This translates into CASSLDQPNEKLFF.

The rearrangement joins TRBV7-9 to TRBJ2-7; 10 positions agree with TRBD2. CDR3 size: 15 residues. Losses at the gene ends were 4 bases for V and 3 bases for J; bases not matched to a gene: 6. Germline V gene lookup returns CDR1 SEHNR and CDR2 FQNEAQ (reference sequence). The chain's CDR3 is CASSSRAGGNYEQYF. CDR3 bases: TGTGCCAGCAGCTCCAGAGCGGGAGGGAACTACGAGCAGTACTTC.

The J gene is TRBJ1-2, the V gene TRBV29-1; a possible D gene is TRBD1 (5 bases). Germline CDR1 reads SQVTM; CDR2 reads ANQGSEA. This CDR3 is built from 14 residues. With 3 bases removed from V and 2 bases from J, the gap between germline ends came to 13 bases. This chain's CDR3 is CSVDPAGPNYGYTF. The CDR3 region has the DNA TGCAGCGTTGATCCGGCAGGGCCCAACTATGGCTACACCTTC.

This clonotype was seen repeatedly, ten times or more. DNA for the CDR3: TGTGCCAGCAGCTTATTGGCCGAGTCTAGCAATCAGCCCCAGCATTTT. Translated: CASSLLAESSNQPQHF. This chain joins TRBV7-9 and TRBJ1-5, with D unresolved. Trimming took 2 bases from V and 0 from J, leaving 11 bases between them. CDR1 is SEHNR, CDR2 FQNEAQ, per germline (reference sequence). CDR3 length: 16 amino acids.

The J gene is TRBJ1-2, the V gene TRBV15, with 9 nucleotides matching TRBD1. The CDR3 is 17 residues long. Trimming at V came to 9 bases and at J to 2 bases, leaving 16 bases not matched to a gene. Germline V CDR1 and CDR2: LNHNV, YYDKDF (reference sequence). Here the CDR3 reads CATSAATGGSPNYGYTF. CDR3 nucleotides: TGTGCCACTTCAGCTGCGACAGGGGGATCACCCAACTATGGCTACACCTTC.

The genes are TRBV7-3 and TRBJ2-1; 11 bases agree with TRBD2. CDR3 length equals 16 residues. V trimming: 4 bases; J trimming: 5 bases; junction bases outside the gene matches: 7. Germline CDR1 SGHTA, CDR2 FQGTGA. The CDR3 nucleotides are TGTGCCAGCAGCTACCATACTAGCGGGAGCAACAATGAGCAGTTCTTC. The encoded protein is CASSYHTSGSNNEQFF.

This clonotype was seen repeatedly, ten times or more. The J gene is TRBJ2-7, the V gene TRBV7-2, with D unresolved. Per the germline V gene, CDR1 is SGHTA and CDR2 is FQGNSA. The CDR3 has 13 residues. V was shortened by 6 bases and J by 6 bases, with 15 bases between the two germline ends. CDR3 protein: CASRLFSGGEQYF. CDR3 nucleotide sequence: TGTGCCAGCAGACTCTTCTCCGGCGGCGAGCAGTACTTC.

With regard to this clonotype: A much larger clone differs from this one at a single base, so this may be a read error. The chain combines TRBV5-5 with TRBJ1-3, with a possible D match to TRBD1 (6 bases). The CDR3 is 15 amino acids. Germline lookup yields CDR1 SGHKS and CDR2 YYEKEE (reference sequence). Written as DNA, the CDR3 is TGTGCCAGCAGCCGGATGGACAGCTCTGGAAACACCGTATATTTT. This codes for CASSRMDSSGNTVYF.